The clone carrying this T cell receptor beta chain turned up a few times. A J-beta primer mix and a sample-barcoded 5' primer were used in a second PCR of roughly 6 to 11 cycles. TCRdb re-called the 5' RACE reads with MiXCR, one entry per CDR3 protein. The sample includes over 450,000 distinct CDR3 sequences, about 24% of them seen just once. V lost 4 bases to trimming and J lost 3 bases, with 16 bases between them. The CDR3 loop spans 15 amino acids. The sample belongs to a study of blood T cells in healthy people across ages. These data were also filed under a second study, of T cells of mothers and their children.

V gene TRBV12-3 or TRBV12-4 combines with J gene TRBJ2-7; D perhaps matches TRBD1 (6 bases). The sequencing input was blood. The receptor comes from a boy younger than 18 in good health. The CDR3 DNA reads TGTGCCAGCAGTTCCAGGGGCCGACCTTACTACGAGCAGTACTTC. Translating gives CASSSRGRPYYEQYF.